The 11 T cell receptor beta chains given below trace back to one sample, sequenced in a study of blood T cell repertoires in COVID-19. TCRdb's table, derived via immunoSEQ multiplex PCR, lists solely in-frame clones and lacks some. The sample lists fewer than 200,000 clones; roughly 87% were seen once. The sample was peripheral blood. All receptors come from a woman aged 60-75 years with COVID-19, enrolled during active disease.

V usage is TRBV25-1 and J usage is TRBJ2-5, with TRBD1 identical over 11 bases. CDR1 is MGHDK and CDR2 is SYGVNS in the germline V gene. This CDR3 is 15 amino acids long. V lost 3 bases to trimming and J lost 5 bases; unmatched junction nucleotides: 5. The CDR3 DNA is TGTGCCAGCAGTGATTGGACAGGGGGCTTGGAGACCCAGTACTTC. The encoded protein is CASSDWTGGLETQYF.

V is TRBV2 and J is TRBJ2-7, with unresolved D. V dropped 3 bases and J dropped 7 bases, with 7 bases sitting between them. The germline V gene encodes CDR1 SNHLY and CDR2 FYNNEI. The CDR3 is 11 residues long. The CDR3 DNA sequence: TGTGCCAGCAGTGAGACACTTGAGCAGTACGTC. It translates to CASSETLEQYV.

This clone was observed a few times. CDR3 amino acids: CASSVALARTDTQYF. The CDR3 nucleotides are TGTGCCAGCAGCGTAGCACTAGCGAGGACAGATACGCAGTATTTT. V usage is TRBV9 and J usage is TRBJ2-3; TRBD2 matches at 7 bases. Unmatched junction bases numbered 4, after V lost 0 bases and J lost 3 bases. Germline lookup yields CDR1 SGDLS and CDR2 YYNGEE. This CDR3 has 15 residues. Full variable domain (rest looked up from reference TRBV9 and TRBJ2-3): DSGVTQTPKHLITATGQRVTLRCSPRSGDLSVYWYQQSLDQGLQFLIQYYNGEERAKGNILERFSAQQFPDLHSELNLSSLELGDSALYFCASSVALARTDTQYFGPGTRLTVL.

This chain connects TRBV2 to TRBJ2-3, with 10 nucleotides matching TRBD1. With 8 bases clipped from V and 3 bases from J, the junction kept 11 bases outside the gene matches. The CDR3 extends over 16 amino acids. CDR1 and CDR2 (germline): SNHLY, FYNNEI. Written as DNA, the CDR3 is TGTGCCAGCTGTAGGGACAGGGGATTGGAGACAGATACGCAGTATTTT. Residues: CASCRDRGLETDTQYF. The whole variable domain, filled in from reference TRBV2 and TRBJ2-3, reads EPEVTQTPSHQVTQMGQEVILRCVPISNHLYFYWYRQILGQKVEFLVSFYNNEISEKSEIFDDQFSVERPDGSNFTLKIRSTKLEDSAMYFCASCRDRGLETDTQYFGPGTRLTVL.

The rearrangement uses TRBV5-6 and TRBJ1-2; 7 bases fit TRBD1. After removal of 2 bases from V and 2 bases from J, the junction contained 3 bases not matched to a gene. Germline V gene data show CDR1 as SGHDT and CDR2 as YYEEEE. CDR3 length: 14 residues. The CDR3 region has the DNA TGTGCCAGCAGCTTCGGGACAGAGAACTATGGCTACACCTTC. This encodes CASSFGTENYGYTF. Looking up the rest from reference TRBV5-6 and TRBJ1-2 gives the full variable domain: DAGVTQSPTHLIKTRGQQVTLRCSPKSGHDTVSWYQQALGQGPQFIFQYYEEEERQRGNFPDRFSGHQFPNYSSELNVNALLLGDSALYLCASSFGTENYGYTFGSGTRLTVV.

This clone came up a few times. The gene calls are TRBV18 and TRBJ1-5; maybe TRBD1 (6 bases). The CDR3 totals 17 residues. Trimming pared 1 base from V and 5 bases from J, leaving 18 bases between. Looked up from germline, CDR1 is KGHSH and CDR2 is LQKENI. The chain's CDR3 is CASSPRGLGARDQPQHF. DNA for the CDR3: TGTGCCAGCTCACCACGTGGGCTGGGGGCACGGGATCAGCCCCAGCATTTT.

CDR3 coding DNA: TGTGCCTGGAGATACTTCAGGGAGAACACTGAAGCTTTCTTT. This gives the protein CAWRYFRENTEAFF. The chain uses TRBV30 and TRBJ1-1; a weak D match, TRBD1 (5 bases). There are 14 residues in the CDR3. Between the trimmed V and J ends, which lost 3 bases and 1 base, there was a span of 12 bases. The germline CDR1 and CDR2 sequences are GTSNPN and SVGIG (reference sequence).

This chain's CDR3 is CATSGGFGYTF. The CDR3, as DNA: TGTGCCACCAGTGGAGGGTTCGGCTACACCTTC. The V gene is TRBV24-1, the J gene TRBJ1-2; D is uncertain. V was trimmed by 5 bases and J by 8 bases, leaving 8 bases between them. Germline V gives CDR1 KGHDR, CDR2 SFDVKD. CDR3 length: 11 residues.

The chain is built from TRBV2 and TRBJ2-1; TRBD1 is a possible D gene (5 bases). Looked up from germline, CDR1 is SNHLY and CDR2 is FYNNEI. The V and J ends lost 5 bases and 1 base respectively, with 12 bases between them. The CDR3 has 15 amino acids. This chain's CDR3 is CASSPRQKSYNEQFF. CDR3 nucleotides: TGTGCCAGCAGTCCCAGACAGAAATCCTACAATGAGCAGTTCTTC.

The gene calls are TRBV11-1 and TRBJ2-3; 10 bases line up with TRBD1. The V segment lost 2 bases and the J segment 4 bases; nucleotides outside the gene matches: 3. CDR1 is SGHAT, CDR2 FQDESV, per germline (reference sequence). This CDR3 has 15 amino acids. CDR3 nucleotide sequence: TGTGCCAGCAGCTTAACGGACAGGGGGTCAGATACGCAGTATTTT. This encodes CASSLTDRGSDTQYF. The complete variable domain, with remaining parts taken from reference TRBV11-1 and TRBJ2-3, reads EAEVAQSPRYKITEKSQAVAFWCDPISGHATLYWYRQILGQGPELLVQFQDESVVDDSQLPKDRFSAERLKGVDSTLKIQPAELGDSAMYLCASSLTDRGSDTQYFGPGTRLTVL.

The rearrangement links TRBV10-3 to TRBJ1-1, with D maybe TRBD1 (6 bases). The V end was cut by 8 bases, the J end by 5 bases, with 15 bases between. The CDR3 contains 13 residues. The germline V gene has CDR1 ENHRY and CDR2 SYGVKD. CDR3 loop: CAIGRVQGTEAFF. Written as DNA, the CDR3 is TGTGCCATCGGGAGGGTACAGGGAACTGAAGCTTTCTTT.